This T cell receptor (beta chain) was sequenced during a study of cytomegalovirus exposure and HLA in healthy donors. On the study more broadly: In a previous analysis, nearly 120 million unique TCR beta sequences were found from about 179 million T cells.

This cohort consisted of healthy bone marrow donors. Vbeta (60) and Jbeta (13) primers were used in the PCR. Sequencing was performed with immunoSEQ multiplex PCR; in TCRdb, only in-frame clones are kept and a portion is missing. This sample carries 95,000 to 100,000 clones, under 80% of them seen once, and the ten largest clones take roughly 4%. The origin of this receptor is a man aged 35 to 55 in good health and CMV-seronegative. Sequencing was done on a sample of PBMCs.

For the CDR3, the DNA is TGTGCCTGGAGTGTAGTGGGGGTGGAGGGGAAGCAGTACTTC. Its translation: CAWSVVGVEGKQYF. The chain combines TRBV30 with TRBJ2-5; possibly TRBD2 for D (6 bases). Germline V gene data show CDR1 as GTSNPN and CDR2 as SVGIG (reference sequence). Between the trimmed V and J ends, which lost 0 bases and 11 bases, there was a span of 19 bases. This CDR3 is 14 amino acids long.